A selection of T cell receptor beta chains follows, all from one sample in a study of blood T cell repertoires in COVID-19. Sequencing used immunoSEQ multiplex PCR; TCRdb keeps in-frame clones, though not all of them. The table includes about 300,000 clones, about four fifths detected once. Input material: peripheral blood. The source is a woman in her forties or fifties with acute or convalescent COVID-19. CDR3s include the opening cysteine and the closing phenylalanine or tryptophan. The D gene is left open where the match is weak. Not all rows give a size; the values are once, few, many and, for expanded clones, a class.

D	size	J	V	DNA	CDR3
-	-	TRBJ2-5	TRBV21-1	TGTGCCAGCACCTCCGGGACAGCAGACCAAGAGACCCAGTACTTC	CASTSGTADQETQYF
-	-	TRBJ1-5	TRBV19	TGTGCCAGTAGTATTGGGGGGGGCCCTAATCAGCCCCAGCATTTT	CASSIGGGPNQPQHF
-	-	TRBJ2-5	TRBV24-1	TGTGCCACCAGTGATGCTACAGAGTTACAAGAGACCCAGTACTTC	CATSDATELQETQYF
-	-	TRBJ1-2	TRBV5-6	TGTGCCAGCAGCGACAGGACGATCTATGGCTACACCTTC	CASSDRTIYGYTF
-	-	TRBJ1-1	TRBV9	TGTGCCAGCAGCGTAGGACAGGTGAACACTGAAGCTTTCTTT	CASSVGQVNTEAFF
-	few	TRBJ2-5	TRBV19	TGTGCCAGTAGTCTCCGGGACCAAGAGACCCAGTACTTC	CASSLRDQETQYF
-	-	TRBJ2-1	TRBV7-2	TGTGCCAGCAGCCCCCGCGGGAACAATGAGCAGTTCTTC	CASSPRGNNEQFF
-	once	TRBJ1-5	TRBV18	TGTGCCAGCTCATCTACAGGGACTCAGCCCCAGCATTTT	CASSSTGTQPQHF
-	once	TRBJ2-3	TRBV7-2	TGTGCCAGCAGCCAGGGTCCCGCGGGACTGTTAACTAGCACAGATACGCAGTATTTT	CASSQGPAGLLTSTDTQYF
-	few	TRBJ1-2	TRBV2	TGTGCCAGCGGAACCCCCGGGACACCTAACTATCTCACCTTC	CASGTPGTPNYLTF
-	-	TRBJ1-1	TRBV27	TGTGCCAGCACCGGGGGACTATACACTGAAGCTTTCTTT	CASTGGLYTEAFF
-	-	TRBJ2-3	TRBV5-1	TGCGCCAGCAGCTTAAGCGGTCACGGTAGCACAGATACGCAGTATTTT	CASSLSGHGSTDTQYF
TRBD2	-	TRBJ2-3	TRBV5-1	TGCGCCAGCAGCTTGGATGCGGGGGGGCCGGGCACAGATACGCAGTATTTT	CASSLDAGGPGTDTQYF
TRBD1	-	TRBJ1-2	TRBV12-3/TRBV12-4	TGTGCCAGCACCCCACCAGGGGGACGAGGCTACACCTTC	CASTPPGGRGYTF
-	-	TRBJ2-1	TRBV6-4	TGTGCCAGCAGTGACGCCGGGACGGGGGACAATGAGCAGTTCTTC	CASSDAGTGDNEQFF
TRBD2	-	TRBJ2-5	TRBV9	TGTGCCAGCAGCGCTGGACTAGCGGGGGGCCAAGAGACCCAGTACTTC	CASSAGLAGGQETQYF